This T cell receptor beta chain stems from a study of blood T cell repertoires in COVID-19. Germline V lookup: CDR1 LNHDA, CDR2 SQIVND (reference sequence). CDR3 length equals 10 residues. V was clipped by 8 bases and J by 5 bases, with 6 bases between them. Only in-frame clones appear in the TCRdb table, and some are missing; sequencing was by immunoSEQ multiplex PCR. The sample lists roughly 55,000 clones, approximately 79% occurring once. The sequencing sample was made of peripheral blood. The receptor was isolated from a human donor in a cohort sampled during active COVID-19. The genes are TRBV19 and TRBJ1-2, with a possible D match to TRBD1 (6 bases). For the CDR3, the DNA is TGTGCCAGTGGACAGTATGGCTACACCTTC. This encodes CASGQYGYTF.